Below, one TCR beta chain is given with its context. From the RT-PCR reads, TCRdb called clonotypes with MiXCR, one entry per CDR3 protein. The data contain hundreds of thousands of distinct CDR3 sequences, about 10% of them singletons. V was pared by 1 base and J by 8 bases, with 8 bases between. The CDR3 covers 12 residues. CDR1 and CDR2 from the germline V gene are SNHLY and FYNNEI. The entry originates in a study of response to subunit inactivated influenza vaccine. A further study also used this sample, focusing on T cells expressing NK-cell markers. That paper adds: UMIs accompanied the 5'RACE template switching by which TCR beta cDNA was made. The TCR beta repertoires originated in sorted CD3+CD56+NKG2C+, CD3+CD56+NKG2C- and CD3+CD56-NKG2C+ T cells. The study found these clonotypes also leading the CD3+CD56-NKG2C+ fraction in a few donors. Whether expanded NKG2C+ T cell clones were HCMV-specific remained unclear.

The specimen comprised PBMCs from blood, sampled on the day of vaccination. The chain is built from TRBV2 and TRBJ1-2; D gene unclear. The TCR comes from a middle-aged man who received an inactivated influenza vaccine. For the CDR3, the DNA is TGTGCCAGCAGTGAAGGAGGGTTCGGCTACACCTTC. Translation: CASSEGGFGYTF.